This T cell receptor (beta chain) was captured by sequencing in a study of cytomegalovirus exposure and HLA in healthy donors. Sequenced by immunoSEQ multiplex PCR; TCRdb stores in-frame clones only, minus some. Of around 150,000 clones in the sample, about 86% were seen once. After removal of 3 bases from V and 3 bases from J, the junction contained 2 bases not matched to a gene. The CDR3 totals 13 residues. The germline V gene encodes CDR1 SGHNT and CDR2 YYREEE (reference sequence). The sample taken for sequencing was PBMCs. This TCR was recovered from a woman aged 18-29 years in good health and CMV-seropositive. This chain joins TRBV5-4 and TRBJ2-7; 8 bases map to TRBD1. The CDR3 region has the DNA TGTGCCAGCAGCTCTGACAGGGGCTACGAGCAGTACTTC. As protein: CASSSDRGYEQYF.